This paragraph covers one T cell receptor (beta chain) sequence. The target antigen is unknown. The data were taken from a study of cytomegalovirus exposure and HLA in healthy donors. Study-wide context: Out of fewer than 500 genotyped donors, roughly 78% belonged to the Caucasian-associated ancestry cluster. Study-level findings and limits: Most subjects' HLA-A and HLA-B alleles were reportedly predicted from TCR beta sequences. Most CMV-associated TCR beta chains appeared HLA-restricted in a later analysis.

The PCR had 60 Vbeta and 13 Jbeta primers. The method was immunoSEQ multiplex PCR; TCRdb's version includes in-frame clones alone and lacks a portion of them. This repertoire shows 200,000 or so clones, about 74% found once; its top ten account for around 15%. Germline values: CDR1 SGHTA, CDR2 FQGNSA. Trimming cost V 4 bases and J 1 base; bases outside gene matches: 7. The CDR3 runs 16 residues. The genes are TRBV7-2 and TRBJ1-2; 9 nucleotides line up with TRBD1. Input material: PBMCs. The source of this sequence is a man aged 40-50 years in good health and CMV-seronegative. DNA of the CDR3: TGTGCCAGCAGCTCAAGGGACAGGGAAGTTAACTATGGCTACACCTTC. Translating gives CASSSRDREVNYGYTF.